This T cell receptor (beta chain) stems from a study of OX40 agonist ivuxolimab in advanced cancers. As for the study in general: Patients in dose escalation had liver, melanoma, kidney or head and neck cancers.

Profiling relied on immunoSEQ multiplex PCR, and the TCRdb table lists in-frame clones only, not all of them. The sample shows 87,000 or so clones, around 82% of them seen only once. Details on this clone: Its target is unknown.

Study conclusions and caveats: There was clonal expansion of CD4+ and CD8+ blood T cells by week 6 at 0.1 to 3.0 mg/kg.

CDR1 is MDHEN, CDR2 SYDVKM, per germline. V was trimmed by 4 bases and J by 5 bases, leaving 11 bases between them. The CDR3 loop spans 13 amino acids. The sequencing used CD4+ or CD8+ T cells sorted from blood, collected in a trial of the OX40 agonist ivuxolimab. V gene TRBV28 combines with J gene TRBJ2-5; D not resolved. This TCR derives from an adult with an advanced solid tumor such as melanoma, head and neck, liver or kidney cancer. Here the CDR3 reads CASSWLGIETQYF. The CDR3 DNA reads TGTGCCAGCAGTTGGCTAGGGATTGAGACCCAGTACTTC.